A single sample is the source of the 5 T cell receptor beta chains below, sequenced in a study of shared clonotypes between healthy human individuals. Here immunoSEQ multiplex PCR was the method, and the copy in TCRdb shows in-frame clones only, minus some. The sample has some 1,600,000 clones, 95% to 99% seen once. Sequenced material: naive CD4+ T cells sorted from blood. Described subset: CD45RA+ positively selected. Source of these receptors: a man aged 30 to 39 in good health.

The rearrangement links TRBV19 to TRBJ2-7; perhaps TRBD1 as D (6 bases). The ends were cut back, 5 bases at V and 3 bases at J, with 11 bases in the middle. CDR1 LNHDA and CDR2 SQIVND come from the germline V gene (reference sequence). The CDR3 extends over 13 amino acids. CDR3 DNA: TGTGCCAGTAGTCCCTCCAGGGGCTACGAGCAGTACTTC. Translating gives CASSPSRGYEQYF.

As concerns this clone: This specimen includes other DNA sequences encoding the same CDR3. The chain couples TRBV19 to TRBJ2-3; 7 bases fit TRBD2. Germline assignment: CDR1 LNHDA and CDR2 SQIVND (reference sequence). The CDR3 is 14 amino acids. Germline trimming cut 1 base from V and 6 bases from J; bases unmatched to any gene: 4. CDR3 sequence: CASSIGLALDTQYF. CDR3 in DNA: TGTGCCAGTAGTATAGGACTAGCATTGGATACGCAGTATTTT.

The DNA of the CDR3 is TGTGCCAGCTCACCCCTCCCTCCGGTCCCACTGAACACTGAAGCTTTCTTT. As protein: CASSPLPPVPLNTEAFF. The V call is TRBV18, the J call TRBJ1-1; D uncertain. Germline V lookup: CDR1 KGHSH, CDR2 LQKENI. The CDR3 runs 17 residues. Trimming took 3 bases from V and 0 from J, leaving 17 bases between them.

This clone was recorded only once. The chain uses TRBV18 and TRBJ2-5, with 10 bases identical to TRBD2. The CDR3 is 15 amino acids. Germline CDR1 is KGHSH and CDR2 is LQKENI. V shed 3 bases and J 4 bases; nucleotides not matched to a gene: 5. The CDR3 DNA sequence: TGTGCCAGCTCACCCCGAGCTAGCGGGAGAGAGACCCAGTACTTC. Residues: CASSPRASGRETQYF.

CDR3 sequence reads: CASSYSGDSVGTQYF. CDR3 DNA sequence: TGTGCCAGCAGTTACTCGGGGGATTCAGTCGGGACCCAGTACTTC. The rearrangement joins TRBV6-5 to TRBJ2-5, with D possibly being TRBD1 or TRBD2 (5 bases each). Trimming took off 0 bases at V and 7 bases at J, with 15 bases between the two ends. Germline V gives CDR1 MNHEY, CDR2 SVGAGI. This CDR3 comprises 15 residues.